This T cell receptor (beta chain) was captured in a study of human thymus T cells. The assay was immunoSEQ multiplex PCR, and TCRdb's table has in-frame clones only and misses some. This sample has 54,000 or so clones, with roughly 94% found just once. This CDR3 contains 14 residues. Germline values: CDR1 MDHEN, CDR2 SYDVKM. Between the trimmed V and J ends, which lost 2 bases and 3 bases, there was a span of 11 bases. The chain combines TRBV28 with TRBJ2-7; D call uncertain. The sample taken for sequencing was blood. The TCR originated in a boy under two years old with a congenital heart defect but otherwise immunologically healthy. CDR3 coding DNA: TGTGCCAGCAGTTTAGACTTAGGGTTCTACGAGCAGTACTTC. This codes for CASSLDLGFYEQYF.